This is a list of T cell receptor beta chains from one sample in a study of blood T cells in healthy people across ages. TCRdb independently ran MiXCR on the 5' RACE reads; one entry per CDR3 protein. The sample lists about 380,000 distinct CDR3 sequences; roughly half were seen once. Sequenced material: blood. These receptor sequences come from a man aged 55-75 years in good health. CDR3s include the opening cysteine and the closing phenylalanine or tryptophan. D genes are given only for firm matches. Clone size appears in some rows only: once, few, many, or a class for an expanded clone.

>TRBJ1-1|-|-|TRBV24-1
CATSDRIDRNTEAFF
TGTGCCACCAGTGATCGGATCGACCGAAACACTGAAGCTTTCTTT
>TRBJ1-3|-|-|TRBV7-2
CASSLVGGRQRNTIYF
TGTGCCAGCAGCTTAGTGGGGGGGCGACAACGAAACACCATATATTTT
>TRBJ2-1|-|-|TRBV2
CASSEVGGVNEQFF
TGTGCCAGCAGTGAAGTAGGGGGGGTGAATGAGCAGTTCTTC
>TRBJ2-5|TRBD1|-|TRBV2
CASSADRARETQYF
TGTGCCAGCAGTGCCGACAGGGCGCGGGAGACCCAGTACTTC
>TRBJ2-3|TRBD1|-|TRBV4-1
CASSQDAGTGDTDTQYF
TGCGCCAGCAGCCAAGATGCAGGGACAGGGGACACAGATACGCAGTATTTT
>TRBJ2-3|TRBD2|-|TRBV28
CASSVTSGSTDTQYF
TGTGCCAGCAGCGTGACTAGCGGGAGTACAGATACGCAGTATTTT
>TRBJ2-3|-|few|TRBV6-5
CASSSPQRAGLGAQYF
TGTGCCAGCAGTTCTCCCCAGCGGGCCGGCCTAGGGGCGCAGTATTTT
>TRBJ2-7|TRBD1|-|TRBV7-9
CASSFRGLRQGSYEQYF
TGTGCCAGCAGCTTTCGTGGGTTGAGACAGGGGAGTTATGAGCAGTACTTC
>TRBJ2-3|TRBD2|once|TRBV27
CASSFEWGGAATYTDTQYF
TGTGCCAGCAGTTTTGAGTGGGGGGGAGCGGCCACCTACACAGATACGCAGTATTTT
>TRBJ1-2|TRBD1|-|TRBV5-6
CASSPPGTAKKYGYTF
TGTGCCAGCAGCCCCCCGGGGACAGCTAAGAAATATGGCTACACCTTC
>TRBJ2-1|TRBD2|-|TRBV11-2
CASSSRRGGREDTEQFF
TGTGCCAGCAGCTCGCGGCGGGGGGGCCGCGAGGATACTGAGCAGTTCTTC
>TRBJ2-5|-|few|TRBV7-2
CASSFRDRLETQYF
TGTGCCAGCAGCTTCCGCGACAGACTGGAGACCCAGTACTTC
>TRBJ1-5|-|few|TRBV29-1
CSVLGDNSNQPQHF
TGCAGCGTCCTCGGGGACAATAGCAATCAGCCCCAGCATTTT
>TRBJ2-1|TRBD2|-|TRBV6-2/TRBV6-3
CASMVRGAPNEQFF
TGTGCCAGCATGGTGCGGGGGGCTCCCAATGAGCAGTTCTTC
>TRBJ2-7|-|many|TRBV3-1
CASRSSISYEQYF
TGTGCCAGCCGCTCCTCGATTTCCTACGAGCAGTACTTC
>TRBJ2-6|-|few|TRBV27
CASSLVLLSGANVLTF
TGTGCCAGCAGTTTGGTCCTACTCTCTGGGGCCAACGTCCTGACTTTC
>TRBJ1-2|-|once|TRBV29-1
CSVEQTAYGYTF
TGCAGCGTTGAACAGACCGCCTATGGCTACACCTTC
>TRBJ1-1|TRBD1|many|TRBV7-9
CASSFRQGGDTEAFF
TGTGCCAGCAGCTTCCGACAGGGGGGGGACACTGAAGCTTTCTTT
>TRBJ2-2|TRBD2|-|TRBV2
CASSEAAGGPSTGELFF
TGTGCCAGCAGTGAAGCGGCGGGAGGGCCCTCGACCGGGGAGCTGTTTTTT
>TRBJ2-1|TRBD2|-|TRBV4-3
CASSLLRGDSYNEQFF
TGCGCCAGCAGCCTTCTTCGGGGGGACTCCTACAATGAGCAGTTCTTC
>TRBJ1-2|-|-|TRBV28
CASSFAGASDYGYTF
TGTGCCAGCAGTTTTGCAGGTGCATCGGACTATGGCTACACCTTC
>TRBJ2-3|-|-|TRBV10-3
CAIRGQGDGDTQYF
TGTGCCATCAGGGGGCAGGGAGACGGAGATACGCAGTATTTT
>TRBJ2-5|-|-|TRBV9
CASSLDGNYIETQYF
TGTGCCAGCAGCCTAGACGGGAATTATATTGAGACCCAGTACTTC
>TRBJ1-2|-|few|TRBV7-2
CASSLAEQGPNYGYTF
TGTGCCAGCAGCTTAGCGGAGCAGGGCCCCAACTATGGCTACACCTTC
>TRBJ2-7|TRBD1|-|TRBV27
CTSTPGDRISYEQYF
TGTACCAGCACCCCGGGGGACAGGATTTCCTACGAGCAGTACTTC
>TRBJ2-7|TRBD2|many|TRBV7-2
CASSFQAGGPDEQYF
TGTGCCAGCAGCTTCCAAGCGGGAGGGCCTGACGAGCAGTACTTC
>TRBJ2-5|-|-|TRBV7-2
CASSSQGGETQYF
TGTGCCAGCAGCTCTCAGGGCGGGGAGACCCAGTACTTC
>TRBJ1-4|-|once|TRBV3-1
CASSQQGFNEKLFF
TGTGCCAGCAGCCAACAGGGCTTCAATGAAAAACTGTTTTTT
>TRBJ1-3|-|-|TRBV3-1
CASSQDRGYSGNTIYF
TGTGCCAGCAGCCAAGATCGAGGGTATTCTGGAAACACCATATATTTT
>TRBJ2-7|TRBD2|-|TRBV9
CASSVGLAGTYEQYF
TGTGCCAGCAGCGTAGGGCTAGCGGGGACCTACGAGCAGTACTTC
>TRBJ2-7|-|few|TRBV27
CASSPGHFYEQYF
TGTGCCAGCAGTCCGGGACATTTTTACGAGCAGTACTTC
>TRBJ2-1|-|-|TRBV11-2
CASSLGNRPSYNEQFF
TGTGCCAGCAGCTTAGGAAACAGGCCTTCCTACAATGAGCAGTTCTTC
>TRBJ2-3|TRBD1|few|TRBV6-4
CASRSPDRVLTDTQYF
TGTGCCAGCAGATCCCCGGACAGGGTCTTAACAGATACGCAGTATTTT
>TRBJ2-2|-|-|TRBV6-6
CASSSRSTGELFF
TGTGCCAGCAGTTCGAGGAGCACCGGGGAGCTGTTTTTT
>TRBJ1-2|TRBD1|-|TRBV30
CAWSVQTGYYGYTF
TGTGCCTGGAGTGTACAGACAGGGTACTATGGCTACACCTTC
>TRBJ1-1|-|-|TRBV6-6
CASRVSPGVYTEAFF
TGTGCCAGCAGGGTTAGTCCGGGGGTGTACACTGAAGCTTTCTTT
>TRBJ2-5|-|-|TRBV24-1
CATSGPGGTKETQYF
TGTGCCACCTCAGGGCCCGGGGGCACCAAAGAGACCCAGTACTTC
>TRBJ2-6|-|-|TRBV14
CASSQGSPGLGSGANVLTF
TGTGCCAGCAGCCAAGGTTCCCCAGGTTTGGGCTCTGGGGCCAACGTCCTGACTTTC
>TRBJ2-3|-|-|TRBV6-5
CASSSGSFLGTQYF
TGTGCCAGCAGTTCCGGTTCTTTTTTGGGTACGCAGTATTTT
>TRBJ2-1|TRBD2|-|TRBV3-1
CASSPSGSGTEQFF
TGTGCCAGCAGCCCGTCTGGTAGCGGGACCGAGCAGTTCTTC
>TRBJ2-7|TRBD2|many|TRBV27
CASSLTSGVSSEQYF
TGTGCCAGCAGTTTGACTAGCGGGGTGTCGAGCGAGCAGTACTTC
>TRBJ2-5|-|-|TRBV18
CASSQGTNGETQYF
TGTGCCAGCTCACAGGGGACCAACGGGGAGACCCAGTACTTC
>TRBJ1-5|-|-|TRBV20-1
CSARGFGNQPQHF
TGCAGTGCTAGAGGTTTTGGCAATCAGCCCCAGCATTTT
>TRBJ1-4|-|-|TRBV20-1
CSANRGANEKLFF
TGCAGTGCTAACCGTGGAGCTAATGAAAAACTGTTTTTT